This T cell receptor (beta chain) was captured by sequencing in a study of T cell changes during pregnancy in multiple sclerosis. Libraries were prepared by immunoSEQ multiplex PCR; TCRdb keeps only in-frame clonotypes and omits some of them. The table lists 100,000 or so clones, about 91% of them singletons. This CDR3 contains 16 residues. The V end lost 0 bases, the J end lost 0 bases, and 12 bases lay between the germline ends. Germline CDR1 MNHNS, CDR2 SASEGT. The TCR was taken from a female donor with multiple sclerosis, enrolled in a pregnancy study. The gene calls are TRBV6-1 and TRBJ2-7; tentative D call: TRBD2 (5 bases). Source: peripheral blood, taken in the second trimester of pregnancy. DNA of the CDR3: TGTGCCAGCAGTGAAGCGCGAGGACTTATCTCCTACGAGCAGTACTTC. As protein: CASSEARGLISYEQYF.